This T cell receptor beta chain was obtained from a study of shared clonotypes between healthy human individuals (dated by TCRdb to the early 2020s). About the full investigation: A couple of women and a few men aged 18 to 49 years were included in the cohort. Per donor, leukapheresis produced somewhere between about 0.9 and 10 billion PBMCs. For each donor, three plates each were used for CD4 naive and CD4 memory, two plates were used for CD8 naive, and one plate was used for CD8 memory. Blood TCR repertoires of about five healthy adults were deeply sequenced to estimate repertoire size and the extent of clonotype sharing between individuals. Different laboratories and diverse techniques were used to prepare libraries and sequence TCR repertoires, to increase sequencing depth and limit assay-specific biases.

Using the deep immunoSEQ assay, TCR CDR3 regions were amplified from genomic DNA by multiplex PCR. For each cell subset, the extracted genomic DNA was distributed evenly across all wells of several immunoSEQ 96-well plates, and each plate served as one replicate. For sorted subsets, around 200 ng genomic DNA, equal to tens of thousands of T cell genomes, was loaded into each replicate PCR. Purified libraries were quantified with a Qubit 3.0 fluorometer, sized on a Bioanalyzer 2100, and re-quantified with the KAPA Library Quantification kit. Every immunoSEQ 96-well plate was sequenced on a dedicated single-read 150-cycle Illumina NextSeq 550 flow cell. In the paper's pipeline: The immunoSEQ output contained only junctional sequences without quality scores, so filtering could not match that applied to full-length reads. To assign V/J genes and CDR3, sequences were annotated using PyIR, a Python wrapper for IgBLAST v1.9, with IMGT germline references. Reads were filtered out if the reads had weak V/J assignments (E-value above 1e-6), no CDR3, stop codons, out-of-frame junctions, or ambiguous translated residues. V3J clonotypes were defined by identical inferred V gene, J gene, and CDR3 amino acid sequence. Percentage overlap between repertoires was calculated by dividing the number of shared unique clonotypes by the size of the smaller repertoire. Repertoire richness was assessed with RTK rarefaction, the Chao1 estimator, and Recon v2.1 estimates of unobserved clonotypes. OLGA was used to compute generation probabilities for all TCRbeta clonotypes that the gDNA method yielded from a handful of donors. The immuneACCESS repertoire file appears here via TCRdb, limited to in-frame rearrangements. These files lack a portion of the clones; in checked studies, under half of the deficit traces to unresolved V genes, and the cause of the others is not known. The V and J calls and clone size were taken over from that table, and D and trimming were inferred from the DNA. This sample lists nearly 1 million clones; 70% to 85% were detected once. The ten largest clones take up around 1.5% of the sample.

Healthy HIV-negative adults with no recently reported acute infections or vaccinations were included as donors. Every donor was a Caucasian adult living in Nashville, Tennessee, USA. CD4+ T cells were enriched by magnetic negative selection; naive cells were then positively selected on CD45RA, and the negative fraction formed the memory subset. Blood was obtained by leukapheresis, after which PBMCs were separated by Ficoll-Histopaque density gradient centrifugation and cryopreserved in liquid nitrogen vapor phase. Purity and quantity of every magnetically sorted T cell population were checked by analytical flow cytometry. From each sorted fraction, genomic DNA was isolated and quantified by UV absorbance on a Nanodrop 2000c. V is shortened by 0 bases, J by 4 bases, and the region joining them spans 14 bases. The CDR3 covers 16 residues, taking in both the cysteine and the phenylalanine. Of the read, only the CDR3 DNA is kept; its 48 bases are in frame from base 1. CDR1 and CDR2 are read off the germline V gene as SGDLS and YYNGEE.

As regards this clone: Its antigen is not yet known. No much larger clone exists at a distance of one base, and base qualities are not known.

The paper's findings and limits, for the study overall: Compared with non-shared clonotypes, the clonotypes found in all four sorted-subset donors had higher generation probabilities. The small number of donors limited the genetic and exposure-history diversity represented. Sampling was restricted to blood, and TCR repertoires in tissue are likely to differ from TCR repertoires in blood. Estimated clonotype richness was generally larger for naive than for memory subsets. Even with the large sequencing depth, rarefaction of the sorted-subset datasets indicated that sequencing was incomplete. Based on pairwise subsampling, the degree of clonotype sharing among donors was expected to be affected by sequencing depth. Across a few donors, roughly 5.4% of naive CD4, 3% to 3.5% of naive CD8, under 2.5% of memory CD4, and approximately 0.4% of memory CD8 clonotypes were shared.

The sample taken for sequencing was memory CD4+ T cells sorted from blood. The cell subset or site label, read with the paper, signifies: CD45RA-negative fraction. This TCR was recovered from a man aged 18 to 29 in good health. The sequence is built from TRBV9 and TRBJ1-3; the best D guess is TRBD1, with 5 bases matching. The CDR3 loop reads CASSVGAGASGNTIYF. The DNA sequence is as follows: TGTGCCAGCAGCGTAGGGGCCGGGGCATCCGGAAACACCATATATTTT.